This T cell receptor beta chain came from a study of CD8 T cells in ankylosing spondylitis. Study-wide findings and caveats: Several highly homologous variants made up a TCR beta motif, and this motif appeared characteristic of ankylosing spondylitis blood. A subset of motif variants has previously been described in the synovial fluid and blood of reactive arthritis. Disease-linked clones were reportedly significantly enriched in matched ankylosing spondylitis synovial fluid. Disease-linked clones, CD8+, were relatively rare in peripheral blood.

A word on this clonotype: Its antigen is unknown.

The TCR beta libraries were generated through quantitative 5'-RACE incorporating molecular barcodes. One entry per CDR3 protein, called by TCRdb with MiXCR from the 5' RACE reads. The sample lists around 770,000 distinct CDR3 sequences; approximately 12% were seen once. J was trimmed by 6 bases and V by 2 bases; bases with no gene match: 9. CDR1 is MDHEN, CDR2 SYDVKM, per germline. The CDR3 has 16 amino acids. This TCR derives from a male donor with ankylosing spondylitis. V and J are TRBV28 and TRBJ2-2, with 7 bases that match TRBD1. Sequencing was performed on blood, either unsorted or a sorted T cell fraction (not recorded which). CDR3: CASSLAGTVKPGELFF. Here the CDR3 DNA reads TGTGCCAGCAGTTTAGCCGGGACAGTCAAACCCGGGGAGCTGTTTTTT. Looking up the rest from reference TRBV28 and TRBJ2-2 gives the full variable domain: DVKVTQSSRYLVKRTGEKVFLECVQDMDHENMFWYRQDPGLGLRLIYFSYDVKMKEKGDIPEGYSVSREKKERFSLILESASTNQTSMYLCASSLAGTVKPGELFFGEGSRLTVL.